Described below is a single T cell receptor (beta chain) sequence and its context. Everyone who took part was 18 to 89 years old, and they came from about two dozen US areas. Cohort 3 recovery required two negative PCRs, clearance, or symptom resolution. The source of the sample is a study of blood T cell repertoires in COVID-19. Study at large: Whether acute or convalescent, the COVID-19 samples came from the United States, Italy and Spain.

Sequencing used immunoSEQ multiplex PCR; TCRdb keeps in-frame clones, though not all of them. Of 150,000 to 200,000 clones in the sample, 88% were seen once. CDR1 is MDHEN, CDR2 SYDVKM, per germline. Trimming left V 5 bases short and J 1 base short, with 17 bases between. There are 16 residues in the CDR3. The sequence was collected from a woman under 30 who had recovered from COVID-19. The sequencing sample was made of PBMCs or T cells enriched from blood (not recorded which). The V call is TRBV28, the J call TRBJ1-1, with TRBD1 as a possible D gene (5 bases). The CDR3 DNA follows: TGTGCCAGCAGTCTAATAGGGGTTTCAGGGAACACTGAAGCTTTCTTT. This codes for CASSLIGVSGNTEAFF.